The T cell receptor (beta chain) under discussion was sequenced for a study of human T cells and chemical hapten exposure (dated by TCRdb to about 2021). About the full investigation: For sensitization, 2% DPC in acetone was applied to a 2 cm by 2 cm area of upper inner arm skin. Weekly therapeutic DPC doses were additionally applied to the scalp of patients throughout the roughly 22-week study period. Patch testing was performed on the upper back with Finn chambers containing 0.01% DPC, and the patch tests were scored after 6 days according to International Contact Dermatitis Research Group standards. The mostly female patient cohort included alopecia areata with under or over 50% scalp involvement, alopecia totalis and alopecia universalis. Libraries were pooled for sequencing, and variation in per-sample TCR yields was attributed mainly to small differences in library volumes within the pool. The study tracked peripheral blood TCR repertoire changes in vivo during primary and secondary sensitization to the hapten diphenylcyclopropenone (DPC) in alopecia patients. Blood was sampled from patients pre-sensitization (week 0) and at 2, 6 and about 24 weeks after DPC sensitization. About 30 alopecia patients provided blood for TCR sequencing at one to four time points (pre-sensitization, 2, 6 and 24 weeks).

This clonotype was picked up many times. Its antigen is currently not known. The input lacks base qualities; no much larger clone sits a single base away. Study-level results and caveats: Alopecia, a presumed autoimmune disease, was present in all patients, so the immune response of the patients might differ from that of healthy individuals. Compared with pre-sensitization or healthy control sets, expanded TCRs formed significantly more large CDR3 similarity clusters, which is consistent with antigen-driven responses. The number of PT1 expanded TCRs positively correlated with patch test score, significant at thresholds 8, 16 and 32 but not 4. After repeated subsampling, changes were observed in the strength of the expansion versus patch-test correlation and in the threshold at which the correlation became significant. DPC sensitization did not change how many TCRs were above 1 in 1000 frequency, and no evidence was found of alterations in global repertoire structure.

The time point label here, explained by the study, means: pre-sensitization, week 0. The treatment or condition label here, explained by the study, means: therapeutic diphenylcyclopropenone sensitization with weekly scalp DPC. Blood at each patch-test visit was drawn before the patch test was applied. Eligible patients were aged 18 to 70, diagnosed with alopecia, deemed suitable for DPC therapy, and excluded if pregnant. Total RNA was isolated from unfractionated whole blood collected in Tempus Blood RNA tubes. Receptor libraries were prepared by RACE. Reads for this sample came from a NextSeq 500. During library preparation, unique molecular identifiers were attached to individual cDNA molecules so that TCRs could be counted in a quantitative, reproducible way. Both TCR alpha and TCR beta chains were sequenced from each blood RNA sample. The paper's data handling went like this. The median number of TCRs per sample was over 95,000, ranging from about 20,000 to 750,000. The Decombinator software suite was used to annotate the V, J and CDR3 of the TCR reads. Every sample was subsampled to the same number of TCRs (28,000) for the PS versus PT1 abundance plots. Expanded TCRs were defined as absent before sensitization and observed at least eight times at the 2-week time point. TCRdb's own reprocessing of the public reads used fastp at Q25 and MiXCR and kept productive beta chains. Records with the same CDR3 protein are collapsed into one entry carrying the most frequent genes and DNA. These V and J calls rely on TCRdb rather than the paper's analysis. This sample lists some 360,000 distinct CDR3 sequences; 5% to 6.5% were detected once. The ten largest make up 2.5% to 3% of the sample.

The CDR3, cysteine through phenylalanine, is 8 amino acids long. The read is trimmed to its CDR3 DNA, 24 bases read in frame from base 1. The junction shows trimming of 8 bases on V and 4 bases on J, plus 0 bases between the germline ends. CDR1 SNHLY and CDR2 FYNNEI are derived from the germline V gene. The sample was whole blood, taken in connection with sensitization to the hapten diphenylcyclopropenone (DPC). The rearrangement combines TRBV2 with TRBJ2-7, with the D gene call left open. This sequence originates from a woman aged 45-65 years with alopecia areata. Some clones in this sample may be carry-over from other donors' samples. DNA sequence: TGTGCCAGCTACGAGCAGTACTTC. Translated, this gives CASYEQYF.